This T cell receptor beta chain was obtained from a study of tumor-infiltrating lymphocytes in primary liver carcinoma. Looking at the study overall: The patients comprised men and women between the ages of 30 and 69 years.

The study's findings and limits: The study found a significantly higher top-250-clone fraction in tumors than in blood (p = 0.039). Overlap between tumor regions exceeded overlap of tumor with adjacent tissue or blood.

TCR beta cDNA was reverse-transcribed from roughly 520 ng of total RNA. The reaction used a constant-region primer and ProtoScript II reverse transcriptase. Sequencing libraries for TCR beta derived from three nested multiplex PCR rounds that used slightly modified ARM-PCR. A C-beta reverse primer and TRBV1-TRBV30 forward primers served in each of the first two PCR rounds, at about 9 cycles apiece. TCRdb redid the calling of the multiplex PCR reads with MiXCR, one entry per CDR3 protein. The sample has fewer than 75,000 distinct CDR3 sequences; roughly 70% are singletons. RNA and DNA were co-extracted from around 20-30 mg of unsorted bulk tissue. The germline V and J ends were trimmed by 9 bases and 1 base, with 18 bases remaining between them. The CDR3 runs to 15 residues. Germline V gives CDR1 ENHRY, CDR2 SYGVKD. Points on this clonotype: Its antigen is unidentified. This may be a read error, as it is one base from a much larger clone.

This TCR was recovered from a man aged 40-49 years with primary liver carcinoma and hepatitis B virus infection. Material: liver tumor tissue from sampling region 4. Subset: tumor region T4, right-lateral pole. The rearrangement uses TRBV10-3 and TRBJ1-1; D is possibly TRBD1 (6 bases). The CDR3 here is CAISTGGQQNTEAFF. CDR3 sequence (DNA): TGTGCCATTTCCACCGGGGGACAACAGAACACTGAAGCTTTCTTT.